The 17 T cell receptor beta chains below all came from one sample that was sequenced in a study of STAT5B mutations in CD4+ large granular lymphocyte leukemia. Generated by immunoSEQ multiplex PCR, the TCRdb table keeps only in-frame clones and is missing some. The sample holds roughly 40,000 clones, 65% to 90% seen once. Sequencing was done on a sample of CD4+ T cells from blood buffy coats. The receptors were sampled from a human donor in good health.

The chain uses TRBV19 and TRBJ1-1, with unresolved D. Germline values: CDR1 LNHDA, CDR2 SQIVND (reference sequence). Deletions cut 9 bases from V and 2 bases from J, with 7 bases between. There are 11 residues in the CDR3. The CDR3 protein is CASRGNTEAFF. CDR3 DNA: TGTGCCAGCCGGGGAAACACTGAAGCTTTCTTT.

The V call is TRBV7-3, the J call TRBJ2-1; possible D gene TRBD2, 6 bases. The germline V gene has CDR1 SGHTA and CDR2 FQGTGA. There are 12 residues in the CDR3. V was shortened by 5 bases and J by 9 bases, with 11 bases between the two germline ends. In nucleotides, the CDR3 is TGTGCCAGCAGCACCGGGAGCGGTGAGCAGTTCTTC. Encoded protein: CASSTGSGEQFF.

This chain connects TRBV19 to TRBJ2-5; D not certain. The CDR3 has 13 amino acids. Germline V lookup: CDR1 LNHDA, CDR2 SQIVND (reference sequence). V was cut by 3 bases and J by 1 base, with 6 bases left in between. Here the CDR3 reads CASSIRVQETQYF. The CDR3 coding sequence is TGTGCCAGTAGTATTAGGGTCCAAGAGACCCAGTACTTC.

This chain links TRBV29-1 with TRBJ2-1; TRBD2 aligns across 8 bases. In germline, CDR1 is SQVTM, CDR2 ANQGSEA. This CDR3 comprises 12 residues. V lost 8 bases, J lost 12 bases, and 12 bases stayed unmatched. CDR3 residues: CSPLLSAGVQFF. Written as DNA, the CDR3 is TGCAGCCCCCTTTTATCAGCGGGAGTGCAGTTCTTC.

For this clone: The same CDR3 is also encoded by other DNA sequences in this sample. CDR3 bases: TGTGCCAGCAGCCGACAGGGGGCTGCAGAGACCCAGTACTTC. As protein: CASSRQGAAETQYF. The rearrangement links TRBV5-4 to TRBJ2-5; TRBD1 agrees at 10 bases. V lost 4 bases and J lost 4; bases outside the gene matches: 4. CDR3 length equals 14 residues. Germline CDR1 is SGHNT and CDR2 is YYREEE (reference sequence).

This clone was detected a few times. This chain joins TRBV30 and TRBJ1-1, with unresolved D. This CDR3 comprises 15 residues. Trimming left V 0 bases short and J 2 bases short, with 13 bases between. From germline, CDR1 is GTSNPN and CDR2 SVGIG (reference sequence). The CDR3 here is CAWSVLLGRNTEAFF. The CDR3 DNA reads as TGTGCCTGGAGTGTACTGTTAGGGAGAAACACTGAAGCTTTCTTT.

This sequence joins TRBV21-1 and TRBJ1-3; the table's D call of TRBD1 was not tested on the DNA. TRBV21-1 has pseudogene status. The CDR3 has 15 amino acids. The CDR3 nucleotides are TGTGCCAGCAGCAAAGACAAAAACTCTGGAAACACCATATATTTT. Its protein is CASSKDKNSGNTIYF.

This sequence joins TRBV4-2 and TRBJ2-1; a possible D gene is TRBD1 (6 bases). V was clipped by 0 bases and J by 5 bases, with 14 bases between them. The CDR3 covers 16 residues. In germline, CDR1 is LGHNA, CDR2 YNFKEQ. For the CDR3, the DNA is TGTGCCAGCAGCCAAGATACCCGGGACACGCACAATGAGCAGTTCTTC. Translating gives CASSQDTRDTHNEQFF.

The chain is built from TRBV27 and TRBJ2-1; 9 nucleotides match TRBD2. V lost 8 bases, J lost 9 bases, and 11 bases stayed unmatched. Germline V gene data show CDR1 as MNHEY and CDR2 as SMNVEV (reference sequence). The CDR3 length is 14 residues. CDR3 protein: CASGVAGVSGEQFF. The DNA for the CDR3 is TGTGCCAGCGGGGTAGCGGGAGTCTCTGGTGAGCAGTTCTTC.

V is TRBV7-8 and J is TRBJ1-1, with 8 bases lining up with TRBD1. Trimming cost V 5 bases and J 3 bases; bases outside gene matches: 5. Germline CDR1 reads SGHVS; CDR2 reads FQNEAQ. The CDR3 has 14 residues. CDR3 in DNA: TGTGCCAGCAGCAGAAACAGGGGGGACACTGAAGCTTTCTTT. Amino acids: CASSRNRGDTEAFF.

This rearrangement joins TRBV7-8 to TRBJ1-1; D is unclear. Trimming shortened V by 3 bases and J by 1 base, and 6 bases separated the two germline ends. This CDR3 spans 13 amino acids. Germline V gene lookup returns CDR1 SGHVS and CDR2 FQNEAQ. CDR3 nucleotides: TGTGCCAGCAGCTTTACGGGGAACACTGAAGCTTTCTTT. As protein: CASSFTGNTEAFF.

V usage is TRBV4-2 and J usage is TRBJ2-5; 8 positions match TRBD1. The trim removed 1 base at V and 5 bases at J, leaving 9 bases unmatched. Per the germline V gene, CDR1 is LGHNA and CDR2 is YNFKEQ. The CDR3 contains 16 residues. CDR3 in amino acids: CASSQVAGGYGETQYF. CDR3 DNA sequence: TGTGCCAGCAGCCAAGTGGCAGGGGGCTACGGGGAGACCCAGTACTTC.

DNA for the CDR3: TGTGCCAGCTCACTGGGACAGGGAAGTCAGCCCCAGCATTTT. Encoded protein: CASSLGQGSQPQHF. This chain uses TRBV18 with TRBJ1-5; TRBD1 agrees at 9 bases. Germline V gives CDR1 KGHSH, CDR2 LQKENI. This CDR3 comprises 14 residues. Trimming at V came to 4 bases and at J to 6 bases, leaving 4 bases not matched to a gene.

This chain uses TRBV30 with TRBJ2-1, with D maybe TRBD1 (5 bases). V was clipped by 4 bases and J by 9 bases, with 16 bases between them. Germline CDR1 is GTSNPN and CDR2 is SVGIG (reference sequence). This CDR3 is 13 amino acids long. DNA for the CDR3: TGTGCCTGGACCAGGGCGTCGGTGGGTGAGCAGTTCTTC. This sequence encodes CAWTRASVGEQFF.

This clone has just one count. The CDR3 coding sequence is TGTGCCAGCAGTTCCTTGACAGGGCTAGATACGCAGTATTTT. Translation: CASSSLTGLDTQYF. The rearrangement links TRBV28 to TRBJ2-3; 7 nucleotides agree with TRBD1. Per germline, CDR1 MDHEN and CDR2 SYDVKM. V lost 4 bases to trimming and J lost 5 bases; unmatched junction nucleotides: 6. The CDR3 is 14 residues long.

This rearrangement joins TRBV2 to TRBJ1-1; 7 bases map to TRBD1. Germline CDR1 and CDR2: SNHLY and FYNNEI. Unmatched junction bases numbered 14, after V lost 7 bases and J lost 6 bases. This CDR3 is 15 amino acids long. The CDR3 spells CASMGRNNRGAEAFF. As DNA, the CDR3 is TGTGCCAGCATGGGGAGGAACAACAGGGGCGCTGAAGCTTTCTTT.

This chain joins TRBV5-1 and TRBJ1-1; D is undetermined. CDR3 length: 14 amino acids. V was clipped by 2 bases and J by 4 bases, with 12 bases between them. Germline V gene sequence: CDR1 SGHRS, CDR2 YFSETQ. The CDR3 nucleotides read TGCGCCAGCAGCTTTGAGGGAGGAAGCACTGAAGCTTTCTTT. Its protein is CASSFEGGSTEAFF.